These 23 T cell receptor beta chains came from one sample sequenced in a study of blood T cells in healthy people across ages (dated by TCRdb to about 2015). Preparation of the library involved 5' RACE. TCRdb names Illumina HiSeq 2500 as the instrument used. A second PCR of roughly 7 to 12 cycles was run with a J-beta primer mix and a sample-barcoded 5' primer. TCRdb took the public reads, trimmed them with fastp at Q25, ran MiXCR for clone calling and kept in-frame beta chains. Each record represents a unique CDR3 protein, reported with the most common genes and DNA among its rows. Recorded for this sample are about 620,000 distinct CDR3 sequences; around 52% of them occurred a single time. The leading ten clones occupy about 14% of the sample. Sequencing input: blood. The receptors shown here come from an elderly woman in good health.

This chain links TRBV2 with TRBJ2-5, with unresolved D. The J call may be in error: the DNA end matches TRBJ2-7 better. CDR1 SNHLY and CDR2 FYNNEI come from the germline V gene. The CDR3 totals 10 residues. The chain's CDR3 is CASSVFEQYF. The CDR3 region has the DNA TGTGCCAGCAGTGTCTTCGAGCAGTACTTC.

With regard to this clonotype: A much larger clone sits a single nucleotide away, making a read error possible. As DNA, the CDR3 is TGTGCCAGCAGCCGTTCGGCGGGACAGGTATATGGCTACACCTTC. Translated, it gives CASSRSAGQVYGYTF. The chain carries TRBV3-1 and TRBJ1-2, with 8 bases lining up with TRBD1. This CDR3 is 15 amino acids long. V lost 4 bases, J lost 5 bases, and 9 bases stayed unmatched. The germline V gene encodes CDR1 LGHDT and CDR2 YNNKEL (reference sequence). The entire variable domain, with the rest obtained from reference TRBV3-1 and TRBJ1-2, is as follows: DTAVSQTPKYLVTQMGNDKSIKCEQNLGHDTMYWYKQDSKKFLKIMFSYNNKELIINETVPNRFSPKSPDKAHLNLHINSLELGDSAVYFCASSRSAGQVYGYTFGSGTRLTVV.

The chain employs TRBV29-1 and TRBJ1-2, with D possibly matching TRBD1 (5 bases). CDR3 size: 13 residues. Germline CDR1 and CDR2: SQVTM and ANQGSEA. V lost 6 bases and J 0 bases, leaving 11 bases between the germline ends. The CDR3 DNA reads as TGCAGCGTAGCGACAGTTGCTAACTATGGCTACACCTTC. Amino acid sequence: CSVATVANYGYTF.

This clonotype has at least ten counts. V and J are TRBV24-1 and TRBJ2-1, with D possibly matching TRBD1 (7 bases). The V end lost 1 base, the J end lost 8 bases, and 17 bases lay between the germline ends. Germline CDR1 and CDR2: KGHDR and SFDVKD. The CDR3 sequence is 16 residues long. This chain's CDR3 is CATSDFAGLGTDEQFF. Here the CDR3 DNA reads TGTGCCACCAGTGATTTTGCGGGGCTGGGGACAGATGAGCAGTTCTTC.

The sample holds a few counts of this clonotype. The V gene is TRBV7-9, the J gene TRBJ1-4; the D gene is possibly TRBD1 (5 bases). This CDR3 comprises 15 residues. The germline CDR1 and CDR2 sequences are SEHNR and FQNEAQ (reference sequence). Trimming shortened V by 2 bases and J by 8 bases, and 15 bases separated the two germline ends. This chain's CDR3 is CASSLTTPGREKLFF. For the CDR3, the DNA is TGTGCCAGCAGCTTAACGACCCCAGGGAGAGAAAAACTGTTTTTT. The whole variable domain, filled in from reference TRBV7-9 and TRBJ1-4, reads DTGVSQNPRHKITKRGQNVTFRCDPISEHNRLYWYRQTLGQGPEFLTYFQNEAQLEKSRLLSDRFSAERPKGSFSTLEIQRTEQGDSAMYLCASSLTTPGREKLFFGSGTQLSVL.

The rearrangement links TRBV6-2 or TRBV6-3 to TRBJ2-1; the D gene could be TRBD1 or TRBD2 (5 bases each). There are 16 residues in the CDR3. Germline CDR1 is MNHEY and CDR2 is SVGEGT. The V end was cut by 6 bases, the J end by 2 bases, with 17 bases between. The chain's CDR3 is CASSQTRGPPYNEQFF. The CDR3 coding sequence is TGTGCCAGCAGCCAGACGAGGGGCCCTCCCTACAATGAGCAGTTCTTC.

This clonotype was counted a few times. With a much larger clone just one base away, this may be a read error. The chain recombines TRBV20-1 with TRBJ1-2; 8 positions agree with TRBD1. The CDR3 has 13 residues. CDR1 DFQATT and CDR2 SNEGSKA come from the germline V gene (reference sequence). Unmatched junction bases numbered 7, after V lost 4 bases and J lost 6 bases. The CDR3 sequence is CSATQTGEDGYTF. The CDR3 nucleotides are TGCAGTGCTACCCAGACAGGGGAGGATGGCTACACCTTC.

The genes are TRBV29-1 and TRBJ2-2; 10 nucleotides line up with TRBD2. With 6 bases clipped from V and 2 bases from J, the junction kept 9 bases outside the gene matches. The germline gives CDR1 SQVTM, CDR2 ANQGSEA. The CDR3 is 16 amino acids. Here the CDR3 reads CSVAFIAGGNTGELFF. The CDR3 DNA sequence: TGCAGCGTCGCTTTTATAGCGGGAGGAAACACCGGGGAGCTGTTTTTT.

As concerns this clonotype: One end of the junction does not line up with germline, which may come from a read error. The V gene is TRBV3-1, the J gene TRBJ2-5, with D uncertain. Germline V gene sequence: CDR1 LGHDT, CDR2 YNNKEL (reference sequence). The CDR3 covers 14 residues. CDR3 sequence (DNA): TGTACCAGTTCCCAGAGAAGGTTAAAAGAGACCCAGTACTTC. As protein: CTSSQRRLKETQYF.

This clonotype was seen a single time. A clone one base away is much larger, so this may be a read error. The CDR3 does not end in the conserved phenylalanine or tryptophan, so this is likely a read error. The chain employs TRBV11-1 and TRBJ2-7, with 7 nucleotides matching TRBD1. The germline gives CDR1 SGHAT, CDR2 FQDESV (reference sequence). J gave up 1 base and V 8 bases, and 8 bases lay outside the gene matches. The CDR3 covers 14 residues. This CDR3 reads CASRSEQGSYEQYL. CDR3 bases: TGTGCCAGCCGGTCGGAACAGGGGTCCTACGAGCAGTACTTA.

This clonotype showed up many times. V gene TRBV2 combines with J gene TRBJ2-5; weak D call: TRBD2 (5 bases). CDR1 and CDR2 from the germline V gene are SNHLY and FYNNEI. The CDR3 has 13 residues. V lost 5 bases and J lost 9, with 16 bases in between. CDR3 nucleotide sequence: TGTGCCAGCAGTCCTCGGGGTCTAGGGCCCCAGTACTTC. It codes for CASSPRGLGPQYF.

The gene calls are TRBV7-2 and TRBJ2-3; 7 nucleotides line up with TRBD2. J gave up 3 bases and V 6 bases, and 6 bases lay outside the gene matches. The CDR3 has 14 amino acids. CDR1 and CDR2 from the germline V gene are SGHTA and FQGNSA. CDR3 DNA: TGTGCCAGCAGACGGGCGGGAGAGACAGATACGCAGTATTTT. This codes for CASRRAGETDTQYF.

The table lists this clonotype with a few counts. The chain has TRBV9 and TRBJ2-1, with 7 bases aligning to TRBD2. Looked up from germline, CDR1 is SGDLS and CDR2 is YYNGEE. V lost 6 bases, J lost 6 bases, and 6 bases stayed unmatched. This CDR3 is 13 amino acids long. CDR3 residues: CASNAGDGNEQFF. CDR3 nucleotide sequence: TGTGCCAGCAATGCGGGAGATGGCAATGAGCAGTTCTTC. The variable domain in full, with the rest retrieved from reference TRBV9 and TRBJ2-1, is DSGVTQTPKHLITATGQRVTLRCSPRSGDLSVYWYQQSLDQGLQFLIQYYNGEERAKGNILERFSAQQFPDLHSELNLSSLELGDSALYFCASNAGDGNEQFFGPGTRLTVL.

In its sample, this clonotype was seen many times. The V and J genes are TRBV7-9 and TRBJ2-1; D remains unclear. The V gene lost 2 bases and the J gene lost 9 bases, with 11 bases spanning the gap. Looked up from germline, CDR1 is SEHNR and CDR2 is FQNEAQ (reference sequence). The CDR3 sequence is 13 residues long. CDR3 amino acids: CASSLTPIAEQFF. The CDR3, as DNA: TGTGCCAGCAGCTTAACCCCCATAGCTGAGCAGTTCTTC.

The chain couples TRBV19 to TRBJ2-2; the D call may be TRBD1 or TRBD2 (5 bases each). The CDR3 contains 16 residues. Germline CDR1 is LNHDA and CDR2 is SQIVND (reference sequence). V gave up 5 bases and J gave up 4 bases, with 17 bases separating them. The CDR3 DNA reads TGTGCCAGTAGTTCGAGGACGGGGCCTCTCACCGGGGAGCTGTTTTTT. Translating gives CASSSRTGPLTGELFF.

Ten or more counts support this clonotype. The chain uses TRBV28 and TRBJ1-2, with 12 bases lining up with TRBD1. This CDR3 has 16 residues. V shed 6 bases, J shed 4 bases, and the junction held 9 bases outside the gene matches. CDR1 is MDHEN, CDR2 SYDVKM, per germline. The chain's CDR3 is CASRRDRGRLGYGYTF. The CDR3 nucleotides are TGTGCCAGCAGAAGGGACAGGGGGCGTCTAGGCTATGGCTACACCTTC.

This clonotype was observed a handful of times. The chain carries TRBV5-1 and TRBJ2-2, with 12 bases identical to TRBD2. The CDR3 consists of 16 residues. V shed 0 bases and J 4 bases; nucleotides not matched to a gene: 1. CDR1 and CDR2 from the germline V gene are SGHRS and YFSETQ. CDR3 nucleotides: TGCGCCAGCAGCTTGGAGACTAGCGGGAGCACCGGGGAGCTGTTTTTT. Its protein product is CASSLETSGSTGELFF.

This clonotype was seen only once. V gene TRBV12-3 or TRBV12-4 combines with J gene TRBJ1-1, with D maybe TRBD1 (6 bases). The CDR3 runs to 16 residues. V lost 1 base and J lost 4, with 16 bases in between. CDR3: CASSLVVGGLGTEAFF. CDR3 sequence (DNA): TGTGCCAGCAGTTTAGTGGTTGGGGGCCTTGGCACTGAAGCTTTCTTT.

V gene TRBV5-1 combines with J gene TRBJ2-5, with D maybe TRBD1 (6 bases). Germline CDR1 and CDR2: SGHRS and YFSETQ. Between the trimmed V and J ends, which lost 4 bases and 3 bases, there was a span of 16 bases. CDR3 length: 15 amino acids. CDR3 region: CASSPRRTVKETQYF. The CDR3 DNA sequence: TGCGCCAGCAGCCCCCGCCGGACAGTCAAAGAGACCCAGTACTTC.

A word on this clonotype: Possible read error: a much larger clone is one base away. The chain links TRBV12-3 or TRBV12-4 to TRBJ2-1, with D hard to call. The CDR3 extends over 11 amino acids. In DNA form, the CDR3 reads TGTGCCCGCAGTTTAATGAATGAGCAGTTCTTC. Encoded protein: CARSLMNEQFF.

V usage is TRBV5-1 and J usage is TRBJ2-1, with D unresolved. Gene TRBJ2-7 matches the end of the DNA better, so the J call may be wrong. The CDR3 spans 15 residues. Germline V gene lookup returns CDR1 SGHRS and CDR2 YFSETQ. CDR3 in amino acids: CASSWYQATYNEQYF. DNA of the CDR3: TGCGCCAGCAGCTGGTATCAGGCCACCTACAATGAGCAGTACTTC.

The gene calls are TRBV12-3 or TRBV12-4 and TRBJ1-2; D is perhaps TRBD1 (5 bases). With 8 bases removed from V and 1 base from J, the gap between germline ends came to 8 bases. This CDR3 has 12 amino acids. The CDR3 here is CASAGGNYGYTF. The DNA of the CDR3 is TGTGCCAGCGCGGGGGGTAACTATGGCTACACCTTC.

The chain is built from TRBV29-1 and TRBJ2-1, with TRBD1 identical over 8 bases. Unmatched junction bases numbered 8, after V lost 6 bases and J lost 10 bases. Germline V gene sequence: CDR1 SQVTM, CDR2 ANQGSEA. CDR3 length: 12 residues. The CDR3 here is CSVEPGGVEQFF. The CDR3 nucleotides read TGCAGCGTCGAACCAGGGGGCGTCGAGCAGTTCTTC.